The 8 T cell receptor beta chains reported below all come from one sample, sequenced in a study of regulatory T cells in long-lasting Graves disease. The time point denotes: persistent/refractory GD, antithyroid drugs over 5 years with positive TRAb. The TCR library was made from RNA that had been extracted from PBMCs in TRIzol. Relying on iRepertoire HTBI primers and Arm-PCR of CDR3 regions, the team built TCR beta libraries. TCRdb re-derived calls from the multiplex PCR reads in MiXCR, one entry per CDR3 protein. The repertoire includes 400,000 to 500,000 distinct CDR3 sequences, under 25% of them detected once, and approximately 14% sits in the top ten. The source material was peripheral blood mononuclear cells (PBMCs), sampled when the disease was refractory, from a patient treated with antithyroid drugs. Every receptor here comes from a female donor with Graves disease.

This clonotype was picked up a small number of times. The chain couples TRBV6-1 to TRBJ1-1, with TRBD1 as a possible D gene (5 bases). V was clipped by 4 bases and J by 8 bases, with 17 bases between them. Germline assignment: CDR1 MNHNS and CDR2 SASEGT. This CDR3 has 14 residues. The CDR3 is CASSAYPGTSEAFF. The CDR3 DNA reads TGTGCCAGCAGTGCCTACCCAGGGACGTCAGAAGCTTTCTTT.

This clonotype appeared a few times. The J gene is TRBJ1-6, the V gene TRBV6-1, with 9 nucleotides matching TRBD1. V lost 9 bases and J lost 10; bases outside the gene matches: 10. CDR1 MNHNS and CDR2 SASEGT come from the germline V gene. The CDR3 is 14 amino acids. The CDR3 reads CARGISGQGSPLHF. CDR3 DNA: TGTGCCAGGGGGATCTCGGGACAGGGCTCACCCCTCCACTTT.

This clonotype appeared many times. The chain combines TRBV6-5 with TRBJ1-1; D is unclear. The CDR3 contains 14 residues. Trimming took off 3 bases at V and 4 bases at J, with 12 bases between the two ends. The germline V gene has CDR1 MNHEY and CDR2 SVGAGI. This chain's CDR3 is CASSYWGSGTEAFF. CDR3 DNA: TGTGCCAGCAGTTATTGGGGATCGGGCACTGAAGCTTTCTTT.

This clonotype turned up a few times. This chain links TRBV6-2 or TRBV6-3 with TRBJ2-2; D is unresolved. Germline CDR1 reads MNHEY; CDR2 reads SVGEGT. The V end lost 1 base, the J end lost 0 bases, and 9 bases lay between the germline ends. The CDR3 is 16 residues long. CDR3 sequence (DNA): TGTGCCAGCAGTTACTTCGGCAGGACGAACACCGGGGAGCTGTTTTTT. It specifies CASSYFGRTNTGELFF.

V gene TRBV4-1 combines with J gene TRBJ2-7, with a weak D call TRBD2 (5 bases). CDR1 is MGHRA and CDR2 is YSYEKL in the germline V gene. The V end was cut by 2 bases, the J end by 0 bases, with 8 bases between. The CDR3 is made up of 14 amino acids. DNA of the CDR3: TGCGCCAGCAGCCAAACTAGTCGCTCCTACGAGCAGTACTTC. It encodes CASSQTSRSYEQYF.

This clonotype was counted many times. The V call is TRBV5-1, the J call TRBJ1-2; 9 bases map to TRBD1. The germline gives CDR1 SGHRS, CDR2 YFSETQ. This CDR3 contains 15 residues. The V gene end was trimmed by 0 bases and the J gene end by 8 bases; junction bases not matched to a gene: 8. The CDR3 coding sequence is TGCGCCAGCAGCTTGGAAGGGACAGGGATTATGGGCTACACCTTC. It translates to CASSLEGTGIMGYTF.

This clonotype was seen a handful of times. The chain uses TRBV6-5 and TRBJ2-7, with TRBD2 matching 7 bases. CDR1 and CDR2 (germline): MNHEY, SVGAGI. This CDR3 comprises 13 residues. Losses at the gene ends were 2 bases for V and 5 bases for J; bases not matched to a gene: 3. CDR3 bases: TGTGCCAGCAGTTACGGGACTAATGACGAGCAGTACTTC. Translating it yields CASSYGTNDEQYF.

Concerning this clonotype itself: A read error may explain this, as a much larger clone is one base away. The V and J genes are TRBV28 and TRBJ2-5; TRBD1 is a possible D gene (6 bases). CDR3 length: 14 amino acids. The germline CDR1 and CDR2 sequences are MDHEN and SYDVKM. Written as DNA, the CDR3 is TGTGCCAGCTGTTCGCTGTTCAGGGGAGAGACCCAGTGCTTC. Its protein is CASCSLFRGETQCF.